The T cell receptor beta chain under discussion was sequenced for a study of T cells in Graves' hyperthyroidism and ophthalmopathy. Whole-study findings and limits: Ophthalmopathy cases were set apart from stable hyperthyroidism by a 13 V-J model.

Comment on this clonotype: Its antigen is as yet unknown.

Germline V gene lookup returns CDR1 DFQATT and CDR2 SNEGSKA (reference sequence). V lost 5 bases and J lost 4, with 11 bases in between. This CDR3 is 12 amino acids long. Amplification yielded TCR beta CDR3 regions, with RNA transcripts as the source. HTBI primers were employed in a first-round RT-PCR of the TCR CDR3. TCRdb re-derived calls from the multiplex PCR reads in MiXCR, one entry per CDR3 protein. The data contain a few hundred thousand distinct CDR3 sequences, roughly 46% of them singletons. The source of this sequence is a woman aged 18-30 years with Graves' hyperthyroidism. Material for sequencing was peripheral blood or thyroid tissue (not recorded which). The V gene is TRBV20-1, the J gene TRBJ1-1, with D possibly being TRBD1 (5 bases). The DNA for the CDR3 is TGCAGTGCTTGGGGACGCCTCACTGAAGCTTTCTTT. This gives the protein CSAWGRLTEAFF.